A selection of T cell receptor beta chains follows, all from one sample in a study of OX40 agonist ivuxolimab in advanced cancers. Some clones are missing from TCRdb's copy, which holds only in-frame ones; the method was immunoSEQ multiplex PCR. The data show approximately 34,000 clones, 81% seen once. This sample comprised CD4+ or CD8+ T cells sorted from blood, obtained in a trial of the OX40 agonist ivuxolimab. These receptors were obtained from an adult with an advanced solid tumor such as melanoma, head and neck, liver or kidney cancer. Each CDR3 is given without its conserved first and last residue. D genes are given only for firm matches.

v_call	d_call	cdr3_aa
TRBV15	.	ATSRDFRNTEAF
TRBV7-3	.	ASSLSQRETQY
TRBV4-3	TRBD2	ASSPRGAGGTGELF
TRBV10-3	.	AISSTGANTEAF
TRBV20-1	.	SARMAYEQY
TRBV7-7	.	ASSFLGVSSYEQY
TRBV10-3	.	AISATGNTEAF
TRBV27	TRBD1	ASRRGTGFYIQY
TRBV10-1	TRBD2	ASSDGLADGTDTQY
TRBV28	TRBD1	ASSRQGAGSYEQY
TRBV10-3	TRBD1	AISAQGGNQPQH
TRBV28	.	ASSPLGLLGGNSPLH
TRBV5-6	.	ASSTYRTALSYEQY
TRBV7-2	TRBD1	ASSSDRGDYGYT
TRBV7-9	.	ASSLQGSLMNTEAF
TRBV5-4	TRBD1	ASSWDPDRATGELF
TRBV4-1	TRBD1	ASSQGTGADMNTEAF
TRBV6-5	TRBD1	ASSYRGQGGEAF
TRBV5-1	.	ASSRGTVTLIAGYT
TRBV5-1	TRBD2	ASSLGLALAKNIQY
TRBV5-4	.	ASSLDPLDTQY
TRBV4-1	.	ASSQVSDSNYGYT
TRBV19	TRBD1	ASSLGQGRWYSPLH
TRBV4-2	TRBD2	ASSPGGSTDTQY
TRBV5-6	.	ASSTGTDTQY
TRBV4-3	TRBD1	ASSQEGQGFPTGELF
TRBV29-1	.	SVGLGATNEKLF
TRBV29-1	TRBD2	SVGAGGILAGANVLT
TRBV5-4	.	ASSSYTSGPGELF
TRBV5-1	TRBD1	ASGPGQDHEKLF
TRBV5-4	.	ASSPSRGAKNIQY
TRBV4-1	.	ASSQVGKREQY
TRBV7-2	.	ASSLSSPPVWY
TRBV5-6	.	ASSLLRGSFETQY
TRBV29-1	.	SVDVAGKGYNYGYT
TRBV11-2	.	ASSLAGGVGYNSPLH
TRBV5-1	TRBD1	ASSWDREQETQY
TRBV11-2	.	ASSLVRVGYGYT
TRBV5-4	.	ATEGRLYNEQF
TRBV4-2	.	ASSRLPGRRDSPYEQY